Below, 31 T cell receptor beta chains from the same sample are listed, as sequenced in a study of graft-versus-host responses after intestinal transplantation. Their target antigens are unknown. Profiling relied on immunoSEQ multiplex PCR, and the TCRdb table lists in-frame clones only, not all of them. The sample lists fewer than 80,000 clones; roughly 90% were seen once. The sequenced sample was unstimulated CD8+ T cells sorted from spleen or lymph node cells, obtained before transplant. The receptors derive from a human donor who was the organ donor for an intestinal transplant.

This chain joins TRBV7-9 and TRBJ2-7; D ambiguous. Germline CDR1 and CDR2: SEHNR and FQNEAQ (reference sequence). V dropped 1 base and J dropped 5 bases, with 9 bases sitting between them. CDR3 length equals 13 residues. CDR3 amino acids: CASSLGSPHEQYF. The CDR3 region has the DNA TGTGCCAGCAGCTTAGGCAGTCCCCACGAGCAGTACTTC.

The chain recombines TRBV19 with TRBJ2-3; 9 nucleotides agree with TRBD2. The CDR3 extends over 16 amino acids. The ends lost 6 bases at V and 5 bases at J; junction bases unmatched: 12. CDR1 and CDR2 from the germline V gene are LNHDA and SQIVND (reference sequence). CDR3 amino acids: CASSHDLGLAIDTQYF. The CDR3 DNA follows: TGTGCCAGTAGCCACGATCTGGGACTAGCAATAGATACGCAGTATTTT.

The rearrangement joins TRBV6-4 to TRBJ2-7; 7 positions agree with TRBD2. Germline loops: CDR1 MRHNA, CDR2 SNTAGT. The CDR3 covers 14 residues. Germline trimming cut 7 bases from V and 6 bases from J; bases unmatched to any gene: 12. The CDR3 reads CASTEVAGVGEQYF. The CDR3 nucleotides are TGTGCCAGCACTGAGGTGGCGGGAGTTGGCGAGCAGTACTTC.

The genes are TRBV18 and TRBJ2-7; tentatively, D is TRBD1 (6 bases). The V gene's germline CDR1 is KGHSH and CDR2 LQKENI. V lost 3 bases and J lost 5, with 17 bases in between. This CDR3 contains 15 residues. CDR3: CASSPGQGLGDEQYF. The CDR3 DNA follows: TGTGCCAGCTCACCGGGACAAGGCCTTGGGGACGAGCAGTACTTC.

This chain links TRBV19 with TRBJ2-7, with a tentative D call TRBD1 (5 bases). The V gene lost 4 bases and the J gene lost 0 bases, with 13 bases spanning the gap. Looked up from germline, CDR1 is LNHDA and CDR2 is SQIVND (reference sequence). The CDR3 has 15 residues. CDR3 DNA sequence: TGTGCCAGTAGTACGGTCAGGGCCAGCTCCTACGAGCAGTACTTC. Protein product: CASSTVRASSYEQYF.

The rearrangement joins TRBV11-1 to TRBJ2-2; perhaps TRBD1 as D (5 bases). The CDR3 totals 14 residues. V shed 5 bases and J shed 2 bases, with 9 bases lying between them. Germline assignment: CDR1 SGHAT and CDR2 FQDESV (reference sequence). CDR3 nucleotide sequence: TGTGCCAGCAGCCAGGGCAGAAACACCGGGGAGCTGTTTTTT. It encodes CASSQGRNTGELFF.

V gene TRBV27 combines with J gene TRBJ2-1, with a weak D call TRBD2 (5 bases). Trimming took off 5 bases at V and 0 bases at J, with 23 bases between the two ends. The germline gives CDR1 MNHEY, CDR2 SMNVEV (reference sequence). This CDR3 contains 19 residues. CDR3 sequence: CASSPPRATTLSSYNEQFF. The DNA of the CDR3 is TGTGCCAGCAGTCCCCCACGGGCGACTACCCTGAGCTCCTACAATGAGCAGTTCTTC.

J is TRBJ1-2 and V is TRBV29-1, with 9 bases fitting TRBD1. CDR3 size: 15 residues. After removal of 3 bases from V and 3 bases from J, the junction contained 8 bases not matched to a gene. The germline gives CDR1 SQVTM, CDR2 ANQGSEA. The CDR3 reads CSVDRENRGHYGYTF. The CDR3 DNA reads TGCAGCGTTGACCGGGAAAACAGGGGGCACTATGGCTACACCTTC.

The chain combines TRBV28 with TRBJ2-1; 12 positions match TRBD2. With V trimmed by 5 bases and J by 6 bases, 5 bases remained unmatched. The germline CDR1 and CDR2 sequences are MDHEN and SYDVKM. The CDR3 is made up of 15 amino acids. CDR3 sequence (DNA): TGTGCCAGCAGTCTACTAGCGGGAGGATTCAATGAGCAGTTCTTC. Its protein is CASSLLAGGFNEQFF.

The rearrangement uses TRBV28 and TRBJ2-1; TRBD2 agrees at 12 bases. The V segment lost 6 bases and the J segment 3 bases; nucleotides outside the gene matches: 3. Germline CDR1 is MDHEN and CDR2 is SYDVKM. The CDR3 contains 15 residues. CDR3 sequence (DNA): TGTGCCAGCAGCCAGACTAGCGGGAGCTACAATGAGCAGTTCTTC. It yields the protein CASSQTSGSYNEQFF.

This clone was found once. The chain combines TRBV13 with TRBJ1-1; D gene unclear. CDR1 is PRHDT, CDR2 FYEKMQ, per germline (reference sequence). Trimming removed 0 bases from V and 5 bases from J, with 16 bases in between. This CDR3 has 16 amino acids. The CDR3 region has the DNA TGTGCCAGCAGCTTAGGCCCGGAGGGCTCATGGACTGAAGCTTTCTTT. Its translation: CASSLGPEGSWTEAFF.

The rearrangement uses TRBV18 and TRBJ2-1; weak D call: TRBD2 (5 bases). The V gene's germline CDR1 is KGHSH and CDR2 LQKENI. The CDR3 has 14 amino acids. Trimming stripped 3 bases from V and 10 bases from J, with 16 bases between. CDR3 nucleotide sequence: TGTGCCAGCTCACCCCTTCGCGCCGGGGTCGAGCAGTTCTTC. Translation gives CASSPLRAGVEQFF.

This clone was observed a single time. The genes are TRBV27 and TRBJ2-7; tentatively, D is TRBD1 (5 bases). With 5 bases removed from V and 7 bases from J, the gap between germline ends came to 18 bases. Germline CDR1 is MNHEY and CDR2 is SMNVEV (reference sequence). The CDR3 spans 14 residues. CDR3 in amino acids: CASSLGPRVGEQYF. The CDR3 DNA is TGTGCCAGCAGTCTCGGTCCCAGGGTCGGAGAGCAGTACTTC.

The J gene is TRBJ2-7, the V gene TRBV5-5; 10 bases are a match to TRBD1. J lost 2 bases, V lost 10 bases, and 12 bases had no gene match. Germline CDR1 is SGHKS and CDR2 is YYEKEE (reference sequence). This CDR3 has 15 residues. The CDR3 is CASQEPDRGTYEQYF. CDR3 in DNA: TGTGCCTCCCAGGAACCGGACAGGGGGACCTACGAGCAGTACTTC.

The chain employs TRBV28 and TRBJ2-1; possible D gene TRBD2, 6 bases. Germline CDR1 MDHEN, CDR2 SYDVKM. The CDR3 runs 14 residues. Trimming took off 6 bases at V and 2 bases at J, with 11 bases between the two ends. CDR3 amino acids: CASSHRETYNEQFF. The CDR3 DNA follows: TGTGCCAGCAGCCACCGGGAGACCTACAATGAGCAGTTCTTC. Full variable domain (rest looked up from reference TRBV28 and TRBJ2-1): DVKVTQSSRYLVKRTGEKVFLECVQDMDHENMFWYRQDPGLGLRLIYFSYDVKMKEKGDIPEGYSVSREKKERFSLILESASTNQTSMYLCASSHRETYNEQFFGPGTRLTVL.

This clone has a handful of counts. The rearrangement uses TRBV2 and TRBJ2-3; D is perhaps TRBD1 (6 bases). With 8 bases removed from V and 2 bases from J, the gap between germline ends came to 20 bases. There are 16 residues in the CDR3. Germline V gives CDR1 SNHLY, CDR2 FYNNEI. The CDR3: CASPSGERILTDTQYF. Written as DNA, the CDR3 is TGTGCCAGCCCTTCAGGGGAGCGGATACTCACAGATACGCAGTATTTT.

The chain couples TRBV2 to TRBJ1-2; TRBD1 is a possible D gene (5 bases). V lost 7 bases and J lost 10, with 16 bases in between. The CDR3 spans 12 residues. Looked up from germline, CDR1 is SNHLY and CDR2 is FYNNEI. CDR3 sequence (DNA): TGTGCCAGCACCGACAGTCCAATCAACTACACCTTC. It is translated as CASTDSPINYTF.

In this sample, this clone turned up once. This chain uses TRBV7-9 with TRBJ2-3; 11 bases match TRBD2. There are 15 residues in the CDR3. From germline, CDR1 is SEHNR and CDR2 FQNEAQ (reference sequence). The J segment lost 5 bases and the V segment lost 0 bases, leaving 1 base of the junction unmatched. In DNA, the CDR3 is TGTGCCAGCAGCTTAGCCGGACTAGCGGGAGATACGCAGTATTTT. This codes for CASSLAGLAGDTQYF.

This rearrangement joins TRBV7-3 to TRBJ1-6, with a tentative D call TRBD1 (6 bases). This CDR3 comprises 14 residues. V was shortened by 4 bases and J by 8 bases, with 12 bases between the two germline ends. Germline values: CDR1 SGHTA, CDR2 FQGTGA. CDR3 amino acids: CASSSMGGHSPLHF. The CDR3 DNA is TGTGCCAGCAGCTCCATGGGGGGGCATTCACCCCTCCACTTT.

The chain combines TRBV18 with TRBJ1-2; no definite D call. Germline loops: CDR1 KGHSH, CDR2 LQKENI. The CDR3 runs 13 residues. V was cut by 7 bases and J by 7 bases, with 16 bases left in between. In nucleotides, the CDR3 is TGTGCCAGCTACGCCACGGGTGGGTTTGGCTACACCTTC. It encodes CASYATGGFGYTF.

V gene TRBV7-9 combines with J gene TRBJ2-2; 13 nucleotides agree with TRBD2. CDR1 and CDR2 from the germline V gene are SEHNR and FQNEAQ (reference sequence). This CDR3 region has 17 residues. J was trimmed by 4 bases and V by 5 bases; bases with no gene match: 7. The CDR3 DNA follows: TGTGCCAGCAGCATCGGACTAGCGGGAGCGCCCACCGGGGAGCTGTTTTTT. Translated: CASSIGLAGAPTGELFF.

The V call is TRBV5-4, the J call TRBJ2-7, with 10 bases identical to TRBD2. V was pared by 4 bases and J by 2 bases, with 6 bases of the junction left unmatched. There are 15 residues in the CDR3. Germline values: CDR1 SGHNT, CDR2 YYREEE (reference sequence). This CDR3 reads CASSLGTSAAYEQYF. The CDR3 nucleotides read TGTGCCAGCAGCCTCGGGACTAGCGCCGCCTACGAGCAGTACTTC.

The genes are TRBV19 and TRBJ2-1; 10 positions agree with TRBD2. V shed 3 bases, J shed 8 bases, and the junction held 10 bases outside the gene matches. The CDR3 sequence is 16 residues long. CDR1 and CDR2 (germline): LNHDA, SQIVND (reference sequence). CDR3 residues: CASSIWTSGYTHEQFF. For the CDR3, the DNA is TGTGCCAGTAGTATCTGGACTAGCGGATACACACATGAGCAGTTCTTC.

The chain couples TRBV9 to TRBJ1-2; no definite D call. Trimming took off 5 bases at V and 1 base at J, with 15 bases between the two ends. CDR1 SGDLS and CDR2 YYNGEE come from the germline V gene. This CDR3 contains 15 residues. CDR3 sequence: CASSDSREGNYGYTF. The CDR3 coding sequence is TGTGCCAGCAGTGACTCCCGGGAGGGTAACTATGGCTACACCTTC.

The chain links TRBV18 to TRBJ2-7, with 7 bases fitting TRBD2. V lost 3 bases and J lost 7; bases outside the gene matches: 3. CDR1 KGHSH and CDR2 LQKENI come from the germline V gene. CDR3 length: 12 amino acids. The CDR3 nucleotides are TGTGCCAGCTCACCGGGGGGGGATGAGCAGTACTTC. This gives the protein CASSPGGDEQYF.

The rearrangement joins TRBV5-8 to TRBJ2-3; 9 nucleotides match TRBD1. CDR1 and CDR2 from the germline V gene are SGHTS and YDEGEE. The J segment lost 6 bases and the V segment lost 3 bases, leaving 5 bases of the junction unmatched. There are 14 residues in the CDR3. The CDR3 DNA is TGTGCCAGCAGCTCAAATGGACAGGGGGATACGCAGTATTTT. It yields the protein CASSSNGQGDTQYF.

The gene calls are TRBV27 and TRBJ2-7; TRBD2 is a possible D gene (6 bases). V lost 6 bases and J 0 bases, leaving 15 bases between the germline ends. Germline-derived CDR1 and CDR2 are MNHEY and SMNVEV (reference sequence). This CDR3 has 15 residues. CDR3 sequence (DNA): TGTGCCAGCAGGGTCGTGGGGGGAAGCTCCTACGAGCAGTACTTC. Translation gives CASRVVGGSSYEQYF.

CDR3 coding DNA: TGTGCCAGCTGGGGGCAGGCTGGACGCTACACCTTC. This gives the protein CASWGQAGRYTF. V gene TRBV9 combines with J gene TRBJ1-2, with D maybe TRBD1 (6 bases). Germline loops: CDR1 SGDLS, CDR2 YYNGEE. Trimming pared 7 bases from V and 9 bases from J, leaving 16 bases between. The CDR3 length is 12 residues.

The chain has TRBV7-9 and TRBJ2-5; D remains unclear. CDR3 length equals 13 residues. Germline V gives CDR1 SEHNR, CDR2 FQNEAQ (reference sequence). V lost 1 base to trimming and J lost 2 bases, with 5 bases between them. Written as DNA, the CDR3 is TGTGCCAGCAGCTTAGAACAGCAAGAGACCCAGTACTTC. Translated, it gives CASSLEQQETQYF.

The rearrangement uses TRBV28 and TRBJ2-5; 9 positions match TRBD1. This CDR3 spans 16 amino acids. The germline V gene has CDR1 MDHEN and CDR2 SYDVKM. Unmatched junction bases numbered 11, after V lost 4 bases and J lost 5 bases. Written as DNA, the CDR3 is TGTGCCAGCAGTTCCCAATCCGGGACAGGGTGGGAGACCCAGTACTTC. As protein: CASSSQSGTGWETQYF. The variable domain in full, with the rest retrieved from reference TRBV28 and TRBJ2-5, is DVKVTQSSRYLVKRTGEKVFLECVQDMDHENMFWYRQDPGLGLRLIYFSYDVKMKEKGDIPEGYSVSREKKERFSLILESASTNQTSMYLCASSSQSGTGWETQYFGPGTRLLVL.

The V call is TRBV15, the J call TRBJ1-5; D remains unclear. The CDR3 length is 13 residues. Trimming took off 1 base at V and 7 bases at J, with 8 bases between the two ends. The germline V gene has CDR1 LNHNV and CDR2 YYDKDF (reference sequence). DNA of the CDR3: TGTGCCACCAGCAGAGTAGGGAGCCAGCCCCAGCATTTT. Amino acids: CATSRVGSQPQHF.